Below, 15 T cell receptor beta chains from the same sample are listed, as sequenced in a study of OX40 agonist ivuxolimab in advanced cancers. Using immunoSEQ multiplex PCR, the repertoire was profiled, and TCRdb retains in-frame clones only, with some absent. This table has just over 90,000 clones, approximately 92% appearing once. Sequencing was performed on CD4+ or CD8+ T cells sorted from blood, taken in a trial of the OX40 agonist ivuxolimab. The receptors derive from an adult with an advanced solid tumor such as melanoma, head and neck, liver or kidney cancer.

This sequence joins TRBV27 and TRBJ2-7; D gene ambiguous. Deletions cut 0 bases from V and 0 bases from J, with 9 bases between. CDR1 and CDR2 from the germline V gene are MNHEY and SMNVEV (reference sequence). The CDR3 consists of 15 residues. CDR3 in DNA: TGTGCCAGCAGTTTATCTCACCATGACTCCTACGAGCAGTACTTC. Protein product: CASSLSHHDSYEQYF.

This rearrangement joins TRBV19 to TRBJ1-1, with D possibly matching TRBD1 (6 bases). The V end was cut by 3 bases, the J end by 1 base, with 6 bases between. This CDR3 has 13 amino acids. Looked up from germline, CDR1 is LNHDA and CDR2 is SQIVND (reference sequence). CDR3 amino acids: CASSMGQNTEAFF. The CDR3 region has the DNA TGTGCCAGTAGTATGGGACAGAACACTGAAGCTTTCTTT.

CDR3: CASSFTSGDYEQYF. CDR3 DNA: TGTGCCAGCAGTTTTACTAGCGGGGATTACGAGCAGTACTTC. V is TRBV28 and J is TRBJ2-7; the match to TRBD2 covers 10 bases. Germline V gene lookup returns CDR1 MDHEN and CDR2 SYDVKM. The CDR3 spans 14 residues. V gave up 3 bases and J gave up 4 bases; unmatched junction bases: 3.

The chain is built from TRBV5-4 and TRBJ2-1; D not certain. V lost 0 bases to trimming and J lost 9 bases, with 19 bases between them. The CDR3 loop spans 16 amino acids. Germline V gives CDR1 SGHNT, CDR2 YYREEE (reference sequence). CDR3 in DNA: TGTGCCAGCAGCTTGGCTCTAGGAGCCACTATTTTTGAGCAGTTCTTC. The encoded protein is CASSLALGATIFEQFF.

This rearrangement joins TRBV7-8 to TRBJ2-7; D gene unclear. Per germline, CDR1 SGHVS and CDR2 FQNEAQ. The CDR3 contains 12 residues. V lost 4 bases, J lost 5 bases, and 9 bases lay in between. CDR3 in DNA: TGTGCCAGCAGCTCACGGTTAGACGAGCAGTACTTC. Translated, it gives CASSSRLDEQYF.

The chain joins TRBV14 to TRBJ1-2; 7 positions match TRBD1. CDR3 length: 14 residues. V gave up 3 bases and J gave up 4 bases; unmatched junction bases: 5. From germline, CDR1 is SGHDN and CDR2 FVKESK. CDR3 loop: CASSHTTGFYGYTF. CDR3 DNA sequence: TGTGCCAGCAGCCACACGACAGGGTTCTATGGCTACACCTTC.

V is TRBV10-1 and J is TRBJ1-1, with a possible D match to TRBD1 (6 bases). Germline-derived CDR1 and CDR2 are WNHNN and SYGVQD (reference sequence). The CDR3 loop spans 13 amino acids. V shed 7 bases and J shed 8 bases, with 17 bases lying between them. The CDR3 sequence is CASMGQSPTEAFF. The DNA for the CDR3 is TGCGCCAGCATGGGACAATCCCCGACCGAAGCTTTCTTT.

This chain links TRBV7-9 with TRBJ2-1; tentatively, D is TRBD1 or TRBD2 (5 bases each). This CDR3 region has 17 residues. V was clipped by 1 base and J by 0 bases, with 13 bases between them. The germline V gene encodes CDR1 SEHNR and CDR2 FQNEAQ (reference sequence). This CDR3 reads CASSLVGDPSSYNEQFF. As DNA, the CDR3 is TGTGCCAGCAGCTTAGTGGGGGACCCGAGCTCCTACAATGAGCAGTTCTTC.

The chain recombines TRBV5-1 with TRBJ2-7, with D possibly matching TRBD1 (6 bases). Germline loops: CDR1 SGHRS, CDR2 YFSETQ. The CDR3 is 15 residues long. Trimming left V 2 bases short and J 5 bases short, with 17 bases between. DNA for the CDR3: TGCGCCAGCAGCTTTCGGAACAGGGAATTGGACGAGCAGTACTTC. Its translation: CASSFRNRELDEQYF.

A single count supports this clone. The chain recombines TRBV5-1 with TRBJ1-2; possibly TRBD1 for D (6 bases). Looked up from germline, CDR1 is SGHRS and CDR2 is YFSETQ. The V end lost 6 bases, the J end lost 1 base, and 16 bases lay between the germline ends. The CDR3 has 15 amino acids. This CDR3 is CASTTGGSLNYGYTF. The CDR3 DNA follows: TGCGCCAGCACAACTGGGGGCTCTCTTAACTATGGCTACACCTTC. The complete variable domain, with remaining parts taken from reference TRBV5-1 and TRBJ1-2, reads KAGVTQTPRYLIKTRGQQVTLSCSPISGHRSVSWYQQTPGQGLQFLFEYFSETQRNKGNFPGRFSGRQFSNSRSEMNVSTLELGDSALYLCASTTGGSLNYGYTFGSGTRLTVV.

V usage is TRBV7-9 and J usage is TRBJ1-4; 8 nucleotides match TRBD1. The CDR3 has 16 residues. V shed 5 bases and J 4 bases; nucleotides not matched to a gene: 9. Germline-derived CDR1 and CDR2 are SEHNR and FQNEAQ (reference sequence). The CDR3 DNA is TGTGCCAGCAGCCTCACCACAGGGGGACGTAATGAAAAACTGTTTTTT. Its translation: CASSLTTGGRNEKLFF.

CDR3 sequence reads: CASRQKISGKLFF. The DNA for the CDR3 is TGTGCCAGCCGTCAGAAGATATCGGGGAAACTGTTTTTT. The V call is TRBV7-2, the J call TRBJ1-4; unclear D gene. Germline CDR1 SGHTA, CDR2 FQGNSA. V was cut by 8 bases and J by 11 bases, with 18 bases left in between. This CDR3 has 13 residues.

The CDR3 coding sequence is TGTGCCAGTAGTGCCGGGACAGGGTTTGTTTACGAGCAGTACTTC. Amino acid sequence: CASSAGTGFVYEQYF. The V call is TRBV19, the J call TRBJ2-7; 9 positions agree with TRBD1. Germline V gives CDR1 LNHDA, CDR2 SQIVND (reference sequence). V shed 5 bases and J 4 bases; nucleotides not matched to a gene: 9. CDR3 length: 15 residues.

The genes are TRBV9 and TRBJ2-7, with a weak D call TRBD1 (5 bases). The V and J ends lost 2 bases and 5 bases respectively, with 20 bases between them. The CDR3 is made up of 16 amino acids. Germline V gene sequence: CDR1 SGDLS, CDR2 YYNGEE. The CDR3 is CASSVDIQVGYDEQYF. The CDR3 nucleotides read TGTGCCAGCAGCGTCGATATACAGGTTGGTTACGACGAGCAGTACTTC.

This chain joins TRBV9 and TRBJ1-1, with D perhaps matching TRBD1 (5 bases). The V gene lost 4 bases and the J gene lost 2 bases, with 15 bases spanning the gap. The length of the CDR3 is 15 residues. The germline V gene has CDR1 SGDLS and CDR2 YYNGEE. The CDR3 DNA reads TGTGCCAGCAGCTCCGGCCAGACAGCTAACACTGAAGCTTTCTTT. It codes for CASSSGQTANTEAFF.